This T cell receptor beta chain was recovered during a study of graft-versus-host responses after intestinal transplantation. Study results and limitations: GvH clones turned up in recipient marrow; some had shown up first in ileum or blood.

Profiled with immunoSEQ multiplex PCR; TCRdb holds only in-frame clones, not every one. This table has 70,000 to 95,000 clones, roughly 91% appearing once. Regarding this clone: The antigen is undetermined.

The CDR3 runs to 16 residues. The germline V gene encodes CDR1 KGHSH and CDR2 LQKENI. The ends lost 5 bases at V and 8 bases at J; junction bases unmatched: 9. This sequence joins TRBV18 and TRBJ2-1, with 13 bases fitting TRBD2. The sequence derives from a human donor who was the organ donor for an intestinal transplant. The sample consisted of unstimulated CD8+ T cells sorted from spleen or lymph node cells, taken before transplant. CDR3 loop: CASSIGLAGEGDEQFF. The CDR3 region has the DNA TGTGCCAGCTCAATTGGACTAGCGGGAGAAGGAGATGAGCAGTTCTTC.